Presented here are 25 T cell receptor beta chains from one specimen sequenced in a study. TCRdb re-derived calls from the 5' RACE reads in MiXCR, one entry per CDR3 protein. The repertoire holds 55,000 to 80,000 distinct CDR3 sequences, about 20% seen once, with under 3.5% in the top ten. Sequenced material: memory CD4+ T cells sorted from a lymph node. Subset described: memory CD4+ T cells, CD4+CD45RO+CD25-. Receptors originate from a female donor with breast cancer.

Concerning this clonotype: Just one base apart from a much larger clone, this may be a read error. The chain couples TRBV6-5 to TRBJ1-2, with a weak D call TRBD1 (5 bases). CDR3 size: 14 residues. From germline, CDR1 is MNHEY and CDR2 SVGAGI. V was cut by 10 bases and J by 5 bases, with 20 bases left in between. CDR3 nucleotide sequence: TGTGCCATCAGCAAGGTGGGACCGGAGTATGGCTACACCTTC. Its translation: CAISKVGPEYGYTF.

V usage is TRBV5-4 and J usage is TRBJ1-2; 7 nucleotides agree with TRBD1. Germline V gene sequence: CDR1 SGHNT, CDR2 YYREEE (reference sequence). Trimming cost V 3 bases and J 8 bases; bases outside gene matches: 7. This CDR3 comprises 13 residues. The chain's CDR3 is CASSSTGSGGYTF. In DNA, the CDR3 is TGTGCCAGCAGCTCGACAGGGTCGGGCGGCTACACCTTC.

This clonotype showed up just a few times. As the CDR3 is not closed by the conserved phenylalanine or tryptophan, this likely results from a read error. Because the CDR3's place on the DNA is in doubt, the DNA is left out and the CDR3 is given as listed by TCRdb. The V call is TRBV7-9, the J call TRBJ1-2; TRBD1 is the table's D call, not checked against the DNA. From germline, CDR1 is SEHNR and CDR2 FQNEAQ (reference sequence). The CDR3 length equals 13 residues, ends included. This CDR3 reads CASSLEYRDRVTL.

This clonotype was found many times. V is TRBV5-1 and J is TRBJ2-3, with TRBD2 as a possible D gene (6 bases). The germline V gene has CDR1 SGHRS and CDR2 YFSETQ. Deletions cut 0 bases from V and 7 bases from J, with 18 bases between. The CDR3 loop spans 16 amino acids. The CDR3 nucleotides read TGCGCCAGCAGCTTGGAGGGGACTCTGCGGGAATATACGCAGTATTTT. Its translation: CASSLEGTLREYTQYF.

As to this clonotype: This may come from a read error, since a much larger clone is one base off. The CDR3 nucleotides are TGTGCCAGCAGTTACCCGGGACGGAGCGATGAGCAGTTCTTC. It codes for CASSYPGRSDEQFF. The genes are TRBV6-5 and TRBJ2-1; D may be TRBD1 or TRBD2 (5 bases each). CDR3 size: 14 residues. V was cut by 2 bases and J by 8 bases, with 13 bases left in between. The germline CDR1 and CDR2 sequences are MNHEY and SVGAGI.

This chain uses TRBV6-5 with TRBJ1-1; 9 nucleotides align to TRBD1. V was clipped by 5 bases and J by 1 base; unmatched bases: 8. Germline assignment: CDR1 MNHEY and CDR2 SVGAGI. This CDR3 is 16 amino acids long. CDR3 in DNA: TGTGCCAGCAGTGTGTCCGGGACAGGGAGGAACACTGAAGCTTTCTTT. It yields the protein CASSVSGTGRNTEAFF.

Remarks on this clonotype: Possible read error: a much larger clone is one base away. The rearrangement uses TRBV5-6 and TRBJ2-6; D is undetermined. CDR1 is SGHDT, CDR2 YYEEEE, per germline. V lost 3 bases and J lost 1, with 14 bases in between. This CDR3 spans 17 amino acids. The CDR3: CASSWEKAGSGANVLTF. The CDR3 bases are TGTGCCAGCAGCTGGGAAAAAGCCGGGTCTGGGGCCAACGTCCTGACTTTC.

This clonotype was detected ten times or more. The chain uses TRBV20-1 and TRBJ1-1, with 7 bases fitting TRBD1. The junction had 6 bases not matched to a gene; V was cut back by 0 bases and J by 11 bases. CDR3 length: 12 amino acids. From germline, CDR1 is DFQATT and CDR2 SNEGSKA (reference sequence). The CDR3 coding sequence is TGCAGTGCTAGAGATGAGGGGGCAGGGGCTTTCTTT. Residues: CSARDEGAGAFF.

This clonotype was recorded a few times. This rearrangement joins TRBV27 to TRBJ2-1; D is uncertain. The CDR3 has 14 amino acids. Germline assignment: CDR1 MNHEY and CDR2 SMNVEV (reference sequence). V gave up 3 bases and J gave up 6 bases, with 12 bases separating them. CDR3 in amino acids: CASSFFSLPNEQFF. The CDR3 region has the DNA TGTGCCAGCAGTTTCTTCAGCCTACCCAATGAGCAGTTCTTC.

This clonotype came up many times. The rearrangement links TRBV5-1 to TRBJ2-2; no definite D call. CDR1 and CDR2 (germline): SGHRS, YFSETQ. The germline V and J ends were trimmed by 5 bases and 2 bases, with 13 bases remaining between them. The CDR3 is 15 residues long. The CDR3: CASRPAQLNTGELFF. The CDR3 DNA sequence: TGCGCCAGCAGACCAGCTCAACTAAACACCGGGGAGCTGTTTTTT.

J is TRBJ1-1 and V is TRBV7-8, with unresolved D. Trimming removed 4 bases from V and 2 bases from J, with 14 bases in between. Germline CDR1 is SGHVS and CDR2 is FQNEAQ. The CDR3 covers 15 residues. Here the CDR3 reads CASSSSGTSNTEAFF. CDR3 sequence (DNA): TGTGCCAGCAGCTCCAGTGGCACCAGTAACACTGAAGCTTTCTTT.

In this sample, this clonotype turned up a few times. V is TRBV5-1 and J is TRBJ2-7; tentatively, D is TRBD1 (6 bases). The V and J ends lost 2 bases and 2 bases respectively, with 14 bases between them. Germline V CDR1 and CDR2: SGHRS, YFSETQ. There are 15 residues in the CDR3. The CDR3 loop reads CASSLNSGQTYEQYF. CDR3 sequence (DNA): TGCGCCAGCAGCTTAAACTCGGGACAAACCTACGAGCAGTACTTC.

Ten or more counts support this clonotype. The rearrangement uses TRBV25-1 and TRBJ1-2; D unclear. The CDR3 is 12 residues long. Trimming shortened V by 5 bases and J by 6 bases, and 10 bases separated the two germline ends. In germline, CDR1 is MGHDK, CDR2 SYGVNS. Here the CDR3 DNA reads TGTGCCAGCAGTAAGGGAGATCATGGCTACACCTTC. It codes for CASSKGDHGYTF.

This clonotype occurred a few times. The CDR3 region has the DNA TGTGCCAGCAGCTTTAATAAACAGGGCGAAGCTTTCTTT. Protein sequence: CASSFNKQGEAFF. V is TRBV7-2 and J is TRBJ1-1; the D gene is possibly TRBD1 (6 bases). Germline assignment: CDR1 SGHTA and CDR2 FQGNSA. V was trimmed by 3 bases and J by 8 bases, leaving 13 bases between them. The CDR3 loop spans 13 amino acids.

This clonotype was counted at least ten times. This chain links TRBV5-1 with TRBJ2-4, with TRBD1 matching over 8 bases. CDR1 is SGHRS and CDR2 is YFSETQ in the germline V gene. V lost 1 base and J lost 6; bases outside the gene matches: 6. CDR3 length: 15 residues. The CDR3 reads CASSLLDREANIQYF. The CDR3 DNA is TGCGCCAGCAGCTTGTTGGACAGGGAGGCAAACATTCAGTACTTC.

V and J are TRBV7-9 and TRBJ2-3; a possible D gene is TRBD1 (6 bases). The CDR3 covers 16 residues. CDR1 is SEHNR, CDR2 FQNEAQ, per germline (reference sequence). V dropped 5 bases and J dropped 2 bases, with 17 bases sitting between them. Written as DNA, the CDR3 is TGTGCCAGCAGCCCCGGGGACAACCCGAACACAGATACGCAGTATTTT. It is translated as CASSPGDNPNTDTQYF.

The genes are TRBV9 and TRBJ1-2, with D hard to call. V lost 4 bases, J lost 4 bases, and 8 bases lay in between. The germline V gene has CDR1 SGDLS and CDR2 YYNGEE. This CDR3 has 12 residues. The CDR3 loop reads CASSSQVYGYTF. CDR3 nucleotide sequence: TGTGCCAGCAGCTCTCAAGTCTATGGCTACACCTTC.

This clonotype was picked up a small number of times. A junction end diverges from the germline sequence, so it may reflect a read error. The rearrangement joins TRBV4-3 to TRBJ2-2, with D perhaps TRBD1 or TRBD2 (5 bases each). Germline V gene lookup returns CDR1 LGHNA and CDR2 YSLEER. This CDR3 region has 13 residues. The CDR3: CASSQDRLGEPFF. Here the CDR3 DNA reads TGCGCCAGCAGCCAAGATCGGTTGGGGGAGCCGTTTTTT.

The chain is built from TRBV20-1 and TRBJ1-5; D is unclear. The germline V gene has CDR1 DFQATT and CDR2 SNEGSKA (reference sequence). The CDR3 length is 12 residues. V lost 6 bases and J 0 bases, leaving 6 bases between the germline ends. The CDR3 nucleotides are TGCAGTGCAAGGAATAGCAATCAGCCCCAGCATTTT. Its protein is CSARNSNQPQHF.

The chain is built from TRBV11-1 and TRBJ2-2; no definite D call. Trimming removed 4 bases from V and 4 bases from J, with 7 bases in between. There are 13 residues in the CDR3. Germline CDR1 and CDR2: SGHAT and FQDESV (reference sequence). CDR3 in amino acids: CASSSKRTGELFF. The CDR3 DNA follows: TGTGCCAGCAGCTCTAAGCGCACCGGGGAGCTGTTTTTT.

The rearrangement joins TRBV19 to TRBJ2-2; D may be TRBD1 or TRBD2 (5 bases each). The CDR3 is 16 amino acids. Per the germline V gene, CDR1 is LNHDA and CDR2 is SQIVND (reference sequence). Trimming took 3 bases from V and 5 from J, leaving 16 bases between them. This chain's CDR3 is CASSILGERLTGELFF. DNA of the CDR3: TGTGCCAGTAGTATTCTGGGGGAGAGGTTGACCGGGGAGCTGTTTTTT.

This clonotype was found a few times. V and J are TRBV2 and TRBJ1-4; 7 positions match TRBD1. The germline V gene encodes CDR1 SNHLY and CDR2 FYNNEI. The CDR3 runs to 15 residues. V trimming: 3 bases; J trimming: 0 bases; junction bases outside the gene matches: 1. CDR3 loop: CASSDGTATNEKLFF. Here the CDR3 DNA reads TGTGCCAGCAGTGACGGGACAGCAACTAATGAAAAACTGTTTTTT.

In this sample, this clonotype turned up a few times. V gene TRBV2 combines with J gene TRBJ1-6; the D is unclear. CDR1 is SNHLY, CDR2 FYNNEI, per germline. The ends were cut back, 3 bases at V and 9 bases at J, with 15 bases in the middle. The CDR3 extends over 15 amino acids. The DNA for the CDR3 is TGTGCCAGCAGTGACCTTATGTTACGGGCTTCACCCCTCCACTTT. As protein: CASSDLMLRASPLHF.

This clonotype was seen only a few times. The rearrangement uses TRBV11-2 and TRBJ2-3, with 12 bases fitting TRBD2. Germline CDR1 reads SGHAT; CDR2 reads FQNNGV. The CDR3 totals 15 residues. V was clipped by 9 bases and J by 1 base; unmatched bases: 5. The CDR3 reads CASRRLAGGTDTQYF. In DNA, the CDR3 is TGTGCCAGTAGGAGACTAGCGGGGGGCACAGATACGCAGTATTTT.

This clonotype was detected a few times. The V call is TRBV7-8, the J call TRBJ2-2; 7 nucleotides align to TRBD2. The germline V gene has CDR1 SGHVS and CDR2 FQNEAQ. V was pared by 2 bases and J by 6 bases, with 6 bases of the junction left unmatched. The CDR3 length is 15 residues. As DNA, the CDR3 is TGTGCCAGCAGCTTAAGGCGGGGGTGGTCCGGGGAGCTGTTTTTT. Translating it yields CASSLRRGWSGELFF.